This T cell receptor beta chain was identified in a study of blood T cell repertoires in COVID-19. The wider study: Italy, Spain and the United States were the sources of the convalescent and acute COVID-19 samples.

V dropped 3 bases and J dropped 3 bases, with 6 bases sitting between them. The CDR3 is made up of 12 amino acids. In the authors' methods: Reference gene primer amplification yielded estimated nucleated cell counts. The data were produced by immunoSEQ multiplex PCR, yet TCRdb's version contains in-frame clones alone and is incomplete. The DNA was the basis for D and trimming; V, J and clone size are from that table. The sample contains more than 250,000 clones, 90% of which appear only once. Regarding this clone: The sample contains more than one DNA sequence encoding this CDR3.

Input material: peripheral blood. The gene calls are TRBV12-3 or TRBV12-4 and TRBJ2-7; D remains ambiguous. This receptor was taken from a woman between 45 and 65 years old with COVID-19, enrolled during active disease. Here the CDR3 reads CASSFYSYEQYF. In nucleotides, the CDR3 is TGTGCCAGCAGTTTTTATAGCTACGAGCAGTACTTC.